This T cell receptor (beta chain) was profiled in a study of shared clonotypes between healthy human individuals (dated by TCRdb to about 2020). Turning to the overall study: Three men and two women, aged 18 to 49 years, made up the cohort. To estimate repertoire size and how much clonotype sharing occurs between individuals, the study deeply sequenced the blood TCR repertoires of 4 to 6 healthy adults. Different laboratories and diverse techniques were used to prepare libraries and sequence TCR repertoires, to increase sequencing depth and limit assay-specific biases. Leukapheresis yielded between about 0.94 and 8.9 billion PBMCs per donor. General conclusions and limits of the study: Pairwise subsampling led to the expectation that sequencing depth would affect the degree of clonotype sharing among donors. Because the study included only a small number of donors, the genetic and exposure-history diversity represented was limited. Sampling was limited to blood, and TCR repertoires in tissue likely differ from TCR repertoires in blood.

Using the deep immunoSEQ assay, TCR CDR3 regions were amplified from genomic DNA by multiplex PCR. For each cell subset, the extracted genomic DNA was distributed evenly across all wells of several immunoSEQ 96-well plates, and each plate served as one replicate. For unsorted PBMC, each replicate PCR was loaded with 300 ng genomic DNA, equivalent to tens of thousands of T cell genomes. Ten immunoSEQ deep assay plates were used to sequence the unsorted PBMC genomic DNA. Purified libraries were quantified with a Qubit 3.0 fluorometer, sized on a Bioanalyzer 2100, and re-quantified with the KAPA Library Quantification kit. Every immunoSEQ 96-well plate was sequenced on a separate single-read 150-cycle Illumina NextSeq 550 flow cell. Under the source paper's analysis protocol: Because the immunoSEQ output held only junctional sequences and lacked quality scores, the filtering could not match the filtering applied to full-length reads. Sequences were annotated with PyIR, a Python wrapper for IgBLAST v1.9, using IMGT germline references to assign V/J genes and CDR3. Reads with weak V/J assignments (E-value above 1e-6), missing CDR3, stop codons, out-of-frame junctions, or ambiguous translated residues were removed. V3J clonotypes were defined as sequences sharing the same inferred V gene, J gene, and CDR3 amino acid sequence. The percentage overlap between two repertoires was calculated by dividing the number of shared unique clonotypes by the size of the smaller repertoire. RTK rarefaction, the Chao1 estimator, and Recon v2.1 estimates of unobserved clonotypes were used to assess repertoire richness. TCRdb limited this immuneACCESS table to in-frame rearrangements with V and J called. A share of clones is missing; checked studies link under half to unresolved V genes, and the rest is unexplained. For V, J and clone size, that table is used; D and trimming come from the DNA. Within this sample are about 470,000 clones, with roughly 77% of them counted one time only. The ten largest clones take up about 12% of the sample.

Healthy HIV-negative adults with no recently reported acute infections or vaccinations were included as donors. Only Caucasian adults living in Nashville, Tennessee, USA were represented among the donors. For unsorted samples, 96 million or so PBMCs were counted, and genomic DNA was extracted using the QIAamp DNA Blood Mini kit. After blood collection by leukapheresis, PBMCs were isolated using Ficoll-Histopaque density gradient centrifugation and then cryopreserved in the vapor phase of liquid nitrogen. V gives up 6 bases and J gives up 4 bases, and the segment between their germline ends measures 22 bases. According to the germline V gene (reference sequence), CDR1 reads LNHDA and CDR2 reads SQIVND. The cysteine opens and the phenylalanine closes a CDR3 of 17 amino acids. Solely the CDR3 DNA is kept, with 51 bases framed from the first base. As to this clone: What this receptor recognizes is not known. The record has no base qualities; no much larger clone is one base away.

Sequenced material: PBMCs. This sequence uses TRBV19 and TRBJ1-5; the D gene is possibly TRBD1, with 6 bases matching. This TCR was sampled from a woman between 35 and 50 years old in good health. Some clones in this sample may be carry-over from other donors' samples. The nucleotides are TGTGCCAGTAGAAATCCGTGGCAGACAGGCCCGAATCAGCCCCAGCATTTT. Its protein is CASRNPWQTGPNQPQHF.